The text below deals with one TCR beta chain. Original processing methods: It was from reference gene primer amplification that nucleated cell counts were estimated. Assay used: immunoSEQ multiplex PCR; TCRdb lists only in-frame clones, some missing. That table gives V, J and clone size, and the DNA gave D and trimming. This table has about 200,000 clones, more than 65% appearing once. The data belong to a study of blood T cell repertoires in COVID-19. Study in general: Whether acute or convalescent, the COVID-19 samples came from the United States, Italy and Spain. T cells, B-cell-depleted T cells, or PBMCs supplied cDNA or gDNA.

This TCR derives from a man in his forties or fifties with active or convalescent COVID-19. Source material: peripheral blood.

The CDR3 reads CASSSVSEQFF. In nucleotides, the CDR3 is TGTGCCAGCAGCTCCGTTAGTGAGCAGTTCTTC. The chain employs TRBV7-9 and TRBJ2-1; D remains unclear. CDR3 length equals 11 residues. Trimming shortened V by 4 bases and J by 9 bases, and 7 bases separated the two germline ends. Germline assignment: CDR1 SEHNR and CDR2 FQNEAQ (reference sequence).